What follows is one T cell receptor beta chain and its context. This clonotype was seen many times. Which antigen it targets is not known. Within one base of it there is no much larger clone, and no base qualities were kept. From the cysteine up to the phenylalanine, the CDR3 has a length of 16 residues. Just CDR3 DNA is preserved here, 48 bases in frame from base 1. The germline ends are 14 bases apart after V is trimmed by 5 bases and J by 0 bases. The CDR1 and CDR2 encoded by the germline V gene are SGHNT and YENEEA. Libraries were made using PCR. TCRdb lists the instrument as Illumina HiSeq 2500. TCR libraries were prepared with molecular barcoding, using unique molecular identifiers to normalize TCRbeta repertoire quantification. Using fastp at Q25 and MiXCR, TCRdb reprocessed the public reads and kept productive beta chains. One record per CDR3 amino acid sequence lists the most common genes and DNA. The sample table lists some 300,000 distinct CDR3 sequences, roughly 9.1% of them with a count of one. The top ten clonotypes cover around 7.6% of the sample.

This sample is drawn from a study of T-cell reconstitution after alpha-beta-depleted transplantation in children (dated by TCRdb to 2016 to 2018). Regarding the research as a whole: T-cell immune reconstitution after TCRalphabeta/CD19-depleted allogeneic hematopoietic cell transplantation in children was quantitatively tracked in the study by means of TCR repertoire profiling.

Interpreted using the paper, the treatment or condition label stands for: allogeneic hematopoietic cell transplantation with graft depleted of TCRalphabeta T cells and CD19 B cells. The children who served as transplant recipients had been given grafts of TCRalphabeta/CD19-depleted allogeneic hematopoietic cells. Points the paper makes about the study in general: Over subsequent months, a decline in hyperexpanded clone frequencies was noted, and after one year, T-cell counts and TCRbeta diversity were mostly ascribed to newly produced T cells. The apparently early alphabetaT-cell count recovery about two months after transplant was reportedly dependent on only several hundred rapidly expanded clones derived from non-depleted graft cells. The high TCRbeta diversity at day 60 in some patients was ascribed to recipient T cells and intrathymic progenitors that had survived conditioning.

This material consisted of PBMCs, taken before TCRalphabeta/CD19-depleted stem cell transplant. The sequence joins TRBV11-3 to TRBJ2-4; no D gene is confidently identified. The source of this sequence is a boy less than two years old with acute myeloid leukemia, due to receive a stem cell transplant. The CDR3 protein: CASSLGAHVAKNIQYF. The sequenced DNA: TGTGCCAGCAGCCTCGGCGCTCACGTAGCCAAAAACATTCAGTACTTC.